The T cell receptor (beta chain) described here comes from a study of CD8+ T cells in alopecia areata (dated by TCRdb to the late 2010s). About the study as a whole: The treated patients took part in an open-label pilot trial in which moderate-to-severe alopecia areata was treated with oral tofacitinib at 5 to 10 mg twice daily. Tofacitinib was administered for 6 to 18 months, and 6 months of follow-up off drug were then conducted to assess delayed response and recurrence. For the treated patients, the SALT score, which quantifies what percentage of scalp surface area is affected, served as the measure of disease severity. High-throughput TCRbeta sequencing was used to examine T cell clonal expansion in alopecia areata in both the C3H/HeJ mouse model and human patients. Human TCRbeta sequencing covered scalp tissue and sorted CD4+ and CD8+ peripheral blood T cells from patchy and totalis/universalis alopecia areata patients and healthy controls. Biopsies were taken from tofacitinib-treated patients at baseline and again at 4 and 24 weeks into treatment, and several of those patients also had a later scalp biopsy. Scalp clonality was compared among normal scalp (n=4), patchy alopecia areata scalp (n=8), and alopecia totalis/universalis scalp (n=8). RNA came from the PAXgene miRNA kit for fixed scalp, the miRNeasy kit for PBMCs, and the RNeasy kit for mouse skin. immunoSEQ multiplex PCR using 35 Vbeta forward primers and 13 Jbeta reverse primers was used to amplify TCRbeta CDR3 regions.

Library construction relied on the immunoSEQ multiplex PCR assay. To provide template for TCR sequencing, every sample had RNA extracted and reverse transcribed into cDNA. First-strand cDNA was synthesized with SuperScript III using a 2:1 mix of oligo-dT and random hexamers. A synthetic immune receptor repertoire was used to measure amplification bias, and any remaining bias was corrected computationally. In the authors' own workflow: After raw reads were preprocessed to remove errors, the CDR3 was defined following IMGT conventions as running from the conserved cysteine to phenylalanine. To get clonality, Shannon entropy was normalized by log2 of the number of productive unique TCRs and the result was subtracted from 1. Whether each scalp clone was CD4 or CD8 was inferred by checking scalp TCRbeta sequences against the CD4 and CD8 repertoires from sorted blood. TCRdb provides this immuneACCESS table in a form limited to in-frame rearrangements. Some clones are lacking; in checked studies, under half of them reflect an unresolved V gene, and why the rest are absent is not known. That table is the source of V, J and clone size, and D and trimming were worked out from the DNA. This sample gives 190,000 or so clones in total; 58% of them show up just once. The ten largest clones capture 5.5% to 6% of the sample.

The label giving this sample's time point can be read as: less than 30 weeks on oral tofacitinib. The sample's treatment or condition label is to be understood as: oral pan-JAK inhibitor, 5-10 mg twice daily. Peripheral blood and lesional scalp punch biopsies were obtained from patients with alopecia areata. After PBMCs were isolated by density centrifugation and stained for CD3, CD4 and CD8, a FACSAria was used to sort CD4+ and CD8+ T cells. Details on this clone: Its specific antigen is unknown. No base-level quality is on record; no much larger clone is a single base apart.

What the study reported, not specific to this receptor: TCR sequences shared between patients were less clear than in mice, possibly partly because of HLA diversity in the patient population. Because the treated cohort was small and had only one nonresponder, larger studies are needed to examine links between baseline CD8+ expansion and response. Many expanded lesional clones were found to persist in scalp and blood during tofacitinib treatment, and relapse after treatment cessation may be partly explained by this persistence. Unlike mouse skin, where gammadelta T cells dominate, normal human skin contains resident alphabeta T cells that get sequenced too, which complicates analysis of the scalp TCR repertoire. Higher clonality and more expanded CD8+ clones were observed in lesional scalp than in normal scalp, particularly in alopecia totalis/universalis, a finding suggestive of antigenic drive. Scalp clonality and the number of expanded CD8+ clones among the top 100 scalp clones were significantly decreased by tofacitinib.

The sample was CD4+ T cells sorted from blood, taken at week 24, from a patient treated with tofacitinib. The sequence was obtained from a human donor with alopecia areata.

The CDR3 reads CASSGTSGSGANVLTF. In nucleotide form, the sequence is TGTGCCAGCAGTGGGACTAGCGGCTCTGGGGCCAACGTCCTGACTTTC. The rearrangement combines TRBV6-1 with TRBJ2-6; the central 10 bases match TRBD2. The CDR3 goes from the cysteine to the phenylalanine over 16 residues. Only the CDR3 portion is preserved as DNA: 48 bases, with reading frame beginning at the first base. Taken from the germline V gene, the CDR1 and CDR2 loops are MNHNS and SASEGT. The V end gives up 4 bases and the J end 0 bases, leaving 0 bases in the junction not matched to a gene.